These 16 T cell receptor beta chains were sequenced from one sample in a study of T cell changes during pregnancy in multiple sclerosis. The repertoire was sequenced with immunoSEQ multiplex PCR; TCRdb's copy has only in-frame clones and lacks some. The sample has roughly 100,000 clones; 91% are singletons. The specimen comprised peripheral blood, sampled after pregnancy. The receptors come from a female donor in good health, enrolled as a control in a pregnancy study.

This clone turned up a few times. V is TRBV9 and J is TRBJ1-1, with no clear D. In germline, CDR1 is SGDLS, CDR2 YYNGEE. Deletions cut 0 bases from V and 5 bases from J, with 11 bases between. The CDR3 runs to 14 residues. The CDR3 reads CASSVGVRGTEAFF. The CDR3 DNA sequence: TGTGCCAGCAGCGTAGGGGTTCGAGGAACTGAAGCTTTCTTT.

The chain recombines TRBV19 with TRBJ1-5, with D unclear. CDR1 and CDR2 (germline): LNHDA, SQIVND (reference sequence). The ends were cut back, 7 bases at V and 0 bases at J, with 13 bases in the middle. The length of the CDR3 is 15 residues. The CDR3 DNA reads TGTGCCAGTAAGGGCGGAGGATATAGCAATCAGCCCCAGCATTTT. Translating gives CASKGGGYSNQPQHF.

The genes are TRBV7-3 and TRBJ2-2; the D gene is possibly TRBD2 (6 bases). CDR1 and CDR2 from the germline V gene are SGHTA and FQGTGA. The CDR3 spans 16 residues. V gave up 2 bases and J gave up 2 bases, with 12 bases separating them. The CDR3 DNA reads as TGTGCCAGCAGCTTAGGTGGCGGGGCTAACACCGGGGAGCTGTTTTTT. The encoded protein is CASSLGGGANTGELFF.

The table lists this clone with a count of one. This rearrangement joins TRBV7-8 to TRBJ2-5; 7 bases align to TRBD2. The CDR3 consists of 16 residues. V lost 5 bases, J lost 4 bases, and 13 bases stayed unmatched. CDR1 and CDR2 (germline): SGHVS, FQNEAQ. The CDR3 region is CASSPRSGAQGETQYF. The CDR3, as DNA: TGTGCCAGCAGCCCCCGCAGCGGGGCCCAGGGAGAGACCCAGTACTTC.

The J gene is TRBJ1-2, the V gene TRBV6-1, with 8 bases that match TRBD1. Germline trimming cut 3 bases from V and 8 bases from J; bases unmatched to any gene: 8. There are 14 residues in the CDR3. Germline-derived CDR1 and CDR2 are MNHNS and SASEGT. The CDR3 here is CASSERGTGGGYTF. CDR3 coding DNA: TGTGCCAGCAGTGAGCGCGGGACAGGAGGAGGCTACACCTTC.

The chain is built from TRBV5-1 and TRBJ2-2; D remains ambiguous. The length of the CDR3 is 12 residues. CDR1 and CDR2 (germline): SGHRS, YFSETQ. Trimming took 5 bases from V and 3 from J, leaving 5 bases between them. CDR3 coding DNA: TGCGCCAGCAGTATCTACACCGGGGAGCTGTTTTTT. As protein: CASSIYTGELFF.

The chain couples TRBV29-1 to TRBJ2-7; possibly TRBD1 for D (6 bases). The germline V gene encodes CDR1 SQVTM and CDR2 ANQGSEA. This CDR3 is 13 amino acids long. V lost 5 bases, J lost 7 bases, and 18 bases lay in between. CDR3 sequence: CSVTTGSPGEQYF. CDR3 nucleotides: TGCAGCGTTACGACAGGATCACCCGGGGAGCAGTACTTC.

This chain joins TRBV6-1 and TRBJ1-6, with a possible D match to TRBD1 (5 bases). This CDR3 is 14 amino acids long. Germline V gives CDR1 MNHNS, CDR2 SASEGT. V was trimmed by 6 bases and J by 6 bases, leaving 12 bases between them. The CDR3 is CASRPDRPNSPLHF. CDR3 sequence (DNA): TGTGCCAGCAGGCCCGACAGACCTAATTCACCCCTCCACTTT.

As to this clone: Sequence at one end of the junction differs from germline and may be a read error. The gene calls are TRBV7-7 and TRBJ2-5, with D possibly TRBD2 on 6 matching bases. The CDR3 is made up of 14 amino acids. Germline assignment: CDR1 SSHAT and CDR2 FNYEAQ (reference sequence). The CDR3 region has the DNA TGTGCTAGCAGCTTGGGGGGACCCCAAGAGACCCAGTACTTC. This sequence encodes CASSLGGPQETQYF.

The rearrangement uses TRBV9 and TRBJ1-3; perhaps TRBD1 as D (5 bases). V shed 0 bases and J shed 3 bases, with 13 bases lying between them. The CDR3 length is 16 residues. Looked up from germline, CDR1 is SGDLS and CDR2 is YYNGEE. CDR3 in amino acids: CASSVDGGGYGNTIYF. CDR3 nucleotide sequence: TGTGCCAGCAGCGTAGATGGGGGAGGTTATGGAAACACCATATATTTT.

The chain uses TRBV2 and TRBJ2-2; 9 bases are shared with TRBD2. V lost 10 bases and J lost 5; bases outside the gene matches: 8. This CDR3 spans 14 amino acids. Germline-derived CDR1 and CDR2 are SNHLY and FYNNEI. The DNA of the CDR3 is TGTGCCACTTCGCGGCGGGGGGGAACCGGGGAGCTGTTTTTT. Its protein product is CATSRRGGTGELFF.

The chain combines TRBV27 with TRBJ2-2; TRBD2 might be the D (6 bases). Germline CDR1 is MNHEY and CDR2 is SMNVEV (reference sequence). Trimming stripped 0 bases from V and 7 bases from J, with 9 bases between. The length of the CDR3 is 14 residues. CDR3 in DNA: TGTGCCAGCAGTTTATCCAAGGGAGGCGGGGAGCTGTTTTTT. Protein product: CASSLSKGGGELFF.

The chain links TRBV7-9 to TRBJ1-3, with TRBD1 identical over 7 bases. Germline loops: CDR1 SEHNR, CDR2 FQNEAQ (reference sequence). CDR3 length: 17 residues. The trim removed 4 bases at V and 0 bases at J, leaving 9 bases unmatched. The CDR3 region has the DNA TGTGCCAGCAGCTCTTCGACAGGGACCAACTCTGGAAACACCATATATTTT. It encodes CASSSSTGTNSGNTIYF.

V is TRBV2 and J is TRBJ1-5; D call uncertain. Germline V gene data show CDR1 as SNHLY and CDR2 as FYNNEI. This CDR3 is built from 13 residues. V was shortened by 4 bases and J by 5 bases, with 9 bases between the two germline ends. The CDR3 protein is CASSAGFYQPQHF. The CDR3 DNA follows: TGTGCCAGCAGTGCAGGATTCTATCAGCCCCAGCATTTT.

The chain joins TRBV15 to TRBJ1-5; D unclear. The CDR3 contains 14 residues. Deletions cut 2 bases from V and 6 bases from J, with 11 bases between. Germline CDR1 reads LNHNV; CDR2 reads YYDKDF (reference sequence). CDR3 in DNA: TGTGCCACCAGCAGAACCTCGTACGGTCAGCCCCAGCATTTT. Protein product: CATSRTSYGQPQHF.

The CDR3 here is CASSFRYSRSEQFF. In nucleotides, the CDR3 is TGTGCCAGCAGCTTCCGGTACTCGCGTAGTGAGCAGTTCTTC. The chain links TRBV11-2 to TRBJ2-1, with D unresolved. Trimming cost V 3 bases and J 9 bases, with 15 bases left between them. Germline V gene data show CDR1 as SGHAT and CDR2 as FQNNGV. The CDR3 consists of 14 residues.